The clone carrying this T cell receptor beta chain was found a few times. No antigen is known for it. The sample is drawn from a study of human T cells and chemical hapten exposure. Overall study context: It was small differences in pooled library volume that mainly caused per-sample TCR yields to vary. General observations from the study: DPC sensitization left the count of TCRs above 1 in 1000 unchanged.

The time point here: patch test 2, 6 weeks after DPC sensitization. Treatment meaning: therapeutic diphenylcyclopropenone sensitization with weekly scalp DPC. The library attached unique molecular identifiers to individual cDNA molecules. Per the study methods: Ranging from roughly 20,000 to 750,000, TCR counts per sample had a median value of 95,638. MiXCR was run by TCRdb on the RACE reads, yielding one entry per CDR3 protein. The V and J calls and clone size come from TCRdb's table, not from the authors' own analysis. The table records approximately 350,000 distinct CDR3 sequences, about 6% of them present only once. Unmatched junction bases numbered 12, after V lost 8 bases and J lost 8 bases. The CDR3 loop spans 14 amino acids. In germline, CDR1 is MGHDK, CDR2 SYGVNS.

This sequence joins TRBV25-1 and TRBJ1-2; 9 bases align to TRBD1. The source material was whole blood, sampled in connection with sensitization to the hapten diphenylcyclopropenone (DPC). This receptor was identified in a young woman with alopecia areata. Some clones in this sample may be carry-over from other donors' samples. The CDR3 sequence is CASSENRGRGGYTF. The CDR3 bases are TGTGCCAGCTCGGAGAACAGGGGGCGCGGAGGCTACACCTTC.